These 25 T cell receptor beta chains came from one sample sequenced in a study of CD8+ T cells in alopecia areata. Treatment meaning: oral pan-JAK inhibitor, 5-10 mg twice daily. Extracted from the samples, RNA was reverse transcribed into cDNA to serve as the sequencing template. Produced via immunoSEQ multiplex PCR; TCRdb's table is partial and in-frame only. The data contain around 100,000 clones, roughly three fifths of them singletons. The source material was CD4+ T cells sorted from blood, sampled at week 24, from a patient treated with tofacitinib. The source is a human donor with alopecia areata.

In its sample, this clone was seen a few times. The V gene is TRBV6-5, the J gene TRBJ2-1; 8 nucleotides match TRBD2. Germline assignment: CDR1 MNHEY and CDR2 SVGAGI. CDR3 size: 14 residues. The V segment lost 5 bases and the J segment 10 bases; nucleotides outside the gene matches: 10. CDR3 amino acids: CASSLSGGGGEQFF. The DNA of the CDR3 is TGTGCCAGCAGTCTAAGCGGGGGCGGAGGGGAGCAGTTCTTC.

The chain links TRBV18 to TRBJ2-3; 11 bases are a match to TRBD1. CDR1 KGHSH and CDR2 LQKENI come from the germline V gene. Losses at the gene ends were 4 bases for V and 2 bases for J; bases not matched to a gene: 5. The CDR3 consists of 16 residues. The CDR3 spells CASSRRTGGHTDTQYF. CDR3 DNA: TGTGCCAGCTCACGGAGGACAGGGGGCCACACAGATACGCAGTATTTT.

The chain joins TRBV18 to TRBJ1-2; D possibly corresponds to TRBD1 (6 bases). CDR1 and CDR2 (germline): KGHSH, LQKENI. There are 15 residues in the CDR3. With 4 bases removed from V and 7 bases from J, the gap between germline ends came to 19 bases. The CDR3 here is CASSREDSGVGGYTF. In DNA, the CDR3 is TGTGCCAGCTCACGGGAGGACAGCGGCGTGGGTGGCTACACCTTC.

The chain combines TRBV5-1 with TRBJ1-1, with D unresolved. The CDR3 spans 14 residues. The V gene lost 4 bases and the J gene lost 8 bases, with 18 bases spanning the gap. Germline V CDR1 and CDR2: SGHRS, YFSETQ. The CDR3 DNA is TGCGCCAGCAGCCATCGGGCAGACCAGTCGGAAGCTTTCTTT. This encodes CASSHRADQSEAFF.

The V call is TRBV4-3, the J call TRBJ1-2; TRBD1 matches 9 bases. CDR1 LGHNA and CDR2 YSLEER come from the germline V gene. The V segment lost 5 bases and the J segment 5 bases; nucleotides outside the gene matches: 6. The CDR3 covers 14 residues. In DNA, the CDR3 is TGCGCCAGCAGCGAACAGGGGGCGATATATGGCTACACCTTC. Protein product: CASSEQGAIYGYTF.

V usage is TRBV18 and J usage is TRBJ1-2, with a tentative D call TRBD1 (5 bases). The CDR3 covers 15 residues. Trimming shortened V by 3 bases and J by 5 bases, and 16 bases separated the two germline ends. Germline CDR1 is KGHSH and CDR2 is LQKENI. The DNA of the CDR3 is TGTGCCAGCTCACCCGCCGCCGGGACGGATTATGGCTACACCTTC. It yields the protein CASSPAAGTDYGYTF.

The rearrangement uses TRBV6-5 and TRBJ1-5; 7 bases fit TRBD1. CDR1 and CDR2 from the germline V gene are MNHEY and SVGAGI. Germline trimming cut 4 bases from V and 4 bases from J; bases unmatched to any gene: 7. The CDR3 consists of 15 residues. The CDR3 nucleotides read TGTGCCAGCAGTTTAAGACAGGGATGGAATCAGCCCCAGCATTTT. This gives the protein CASSLRQGWNQPQHF.

The V call is TRBV29-1, the J call TRBJ2-3, with D perhaps matching TRBD2 (6 bases). Per the germline V gene, CDR1 is SQVTM and CDR2 is ANQGSEA. This CDR3 is 12 amino acids long. Trimming cost V 8 bases and J 5 bases, with 14 bases left between them. The CDR3 DNA follows: TGCAGCCACTACCTCGGGGGAGATACGCAGTATTTT. This gives the protein CSHYLGGDTQYF.

The chain is built from TRBV9 and TRBJ2-2; D uncertain. Trimming cost V 3 bases and J 6 bases, with 9 bases left between them. The CDR3 has 13 amino acids. Germline V lookup: CDR1 SGDLS, CDR2 YYNGEE. Here the CDR3 reads CASSERTAGELFF. The CDR3, as DNA: TGTGCCAGCAGCGAAAGGACGGCCGGGGAGCTGTTTTTT.

The rearrangement joins TRBV7-2 to TRBJ1-6; D call uncertain. The CDR3 sequence is 16 residues long. Trimming took 8 bases from V and 6 from J, leaving 20 bases between them. Per germline, CDR1 SGHTA and CDR2 FQGNSA. The chain's CDR3 is CASLPSGSPINSPLHF. CDR3 DNA sequence: TGTGCCAGCCTGCCTTCGGGATCTCCGATTAATTCACCCCTCCACTTT. Variable domain in full (rest from reference TRBV7-2 and TRBJ1-6): GAGVSQSPSNKVTEKGKDVELRCDPISGHTALYWYRQSLGQGLEFLIYFQGNSAPDKSGLPSDRFSAERTGGSVSTLTIQRTQQEDSAVYLCASLPSGSPINSPLHFGNGTRLTVT.

Remarks on this clone: At the DNA level, this CDR3 is encoded by other sequences in the same sample as well. The chain joins TRBV30 to TRBJ2-3; 10 bases are a match to TRBD2. Germline loops: CDR1 GTSNPN, CDR2 SVGIG (reference sequence). J was trimmed by 3 bases and V by 4 bases; bases with no gene match: 1. The CDR3 contains 13 residues. The DNA of the CDR3 is TGTGCCTGGACAGCGGGGGGGACAGATACGCAGTATTTT. Protein sequence: CAWTAGGTDTQYF. Variable domain in full (rest from reference TRBV30 and TRBJ2-3): SQTIHQWPATLVQPVGSPLSLECTVEGTSNPNLYWYRQAAGRGLQLLFYSVGIGQISSEVPQNLSASRPQDRQFILSSKKLLLSDSGFYLCAWTAGGTDTQYFGPGTRLTVL.

This chain connects TRBV25-1 to TRBJ2-5; no reliable D call. V lost 1 base, J lost 4 bases, and 10 bases lay in between. The CDR3 loop spans 14 amino acids. Germline V gives CDR1 MGHDK, CDR2 SYGVNS. This CDR3 is CASSESVLVETQYF. The CDR3 coding sequence is TGTGCCAGCAGTGAATCAGTCTTGGTAGAGACCCAGTACTTC.

The V call is TRBV2, the J call TRBJ1-1; 8 nucleotides match TRBD1. V shed 5 bases and J 6 bases; nucleotides not matched to a gene: 14. Germline values: CDR1 SNHLY, CDR2 FYNNEI. The CDR3 runs to 16 residues. Here the CDR3 DNA reads TGTGCCAGCAGTCGGGAGGCAGGGGGCAATGGGGCTGAAGCTTTCTTT. It translates to CASSREAGGNGAEAFF. The full variable domain, its missing parts supplied by reference TRBV2 and TRBJ1-1, is EPEVTQTPSHQVTQMGQEVILRCVPISNHLYFYWYRQILGQKVEFLVSFYNNEISEKSEIFDDQFSVERPDGSNFTLKIRSTKLEDSAMYFCASSREAGGNGAEAFFGQGTRLTVV.

This clone was seen a few times. The gene calls are TRBV7-2 and TRBJ1-2; no reliable D call. The CDR3 runs 13 residues. With 8 bases removed from V and 2 bases from J, the gap between germline ends came to 12 bases. Germline values: CDR1 SGHTA, CDR2 FQGNSA. CDR3 amino acids: CASGVAGNYGYTF. Written as DNA, the CDR3 is TGTGCCAGCGGGGTAGCGGGGAACTATGGCTACACCTTC.

V and J are TRBV6-1 and TRBJ2-7; D unresolved. Trimming removed 1 base from V and 1 base from J, with 5 bases in between. The germline gives CDR1 MNHNS, CDR2 SASEGT. This CDR3 is 13 amino acids long. The CDR3 nucleotides read TGTGCCAGCAGTGAAGTAGGTTCCTACGAGCAGTACTTC. This encodes CASSEVGSYEQYF.

This clone occurred once. The chain combines TRBV4-3 with TRBJ1-6, with 7 bases that match TRBD1. The J segment lost 7 bases and the V segment lost 3 bases, leaving 9 bases of the junction unmatched. Germline assignment: CDR1 LGHNA and CDR2 YSLEER. This CDR3 has 16 amino acids. Written as DNA, the CDR3 is TGCGCCAGCAGCCAGCGCCGGGACAGCGAAAATTCACCCCTCCACTTT. As protein: CASSQRRDSENSPLHF.

The gene calls are TRBV4-3 and TRBJ2-7; tentatively, D is TRBD1 (5 bases). V gave up 3 bases and J gave up 2 bases, with 17 bases separating them. This CDR3 spans 16 amino acids. Germline CDR1 reads LGHNA; CDR2 reads YSLEER. The CDR3 reads CASSQAVAGWPYEQYF. The CDR3 nucleotides read TGCGCCAGCAGCCAGGCAGTGGCAGGGTGGCCCTACGAGCAGTACTTC.

The chain links TRBV2 to TRBJ2-1; D may be TRBD1 or TRBD2 (5 bases each). Germline V lookup: CDR1 SNHLY, CDR2 FYNNEI. CDR3 length: 12 amino acids. The V end was cut by 3 bases, the J end by 9 bases, with 9 bases between. As DNA, the CDR3 is TGTGCCAGCAGTGAGGGGGTGGGTGAGCAGTTCTTC. Amino acid sequence: CASSEGVGEQFF.

The chain couples TRBV23-1 to TRBJ1-1; TRBD1 matches 10 bases. TRBV23-1 is recorded as an ORF, its role being uncertain. The CDR3 loop spans 16 amino acids. Trimming removed 0 bases from V and 6 bases from J; junction bases left unmatched: 7. The CDR3 DNA reads TGCGCCAGCAGTCAATCCTCGGACAGGGGGAGTTCTGAAGCTTTCTTT. It encodes CASSQSSDRGSSEAFF.

V usage is TRBV30 and J usage is TRBJ2-4; 10 bases are a match to TRBD2. J gave up 5 bases and V 4 bases, and 8 bases lay outside the gene matches. The length of the CDR3 is 15 residues. Germline V gives CDR1 GTSNPN, CDR2 SVGIG (reference sequence). The CDR3 loop is CAWTRLAGGQNIQYF. The CDR3 DNA sequence: TGTGCCTGGACTCGCTTAGCGGGGGGCCAAAACATTCAGTACTTC.

The chain carries TRBV18 and TRBJ1-2; 10 positions agree with TRBD1. The CDR3 runs to 14 residues. Germline V gene data show CDR1 as KGHSH and CDR2 as LQKENI. J was trimmed by 6 bases and V by 3 bases; bases with no gene match: 4. CDR3 DNA sequence: TGTGCCAGCTCACCCCCCGGGACAGGGGATGGCTACACCTTC. Its translation is CASSPPGTGDGYTF.

The chain joins TRBV30 to TRBJ1-6, with D possibly matching TRBD1 (5 bases). V was cut by 0 bases and J by 3 bases, with 15 bases left in between. This CDR3 spans 17 amino acids. The V gene's germline CDR1 is GTSNPN and CDR2 SVGIG (reference sequence). This CDR3 is CAWSVGAQGDYNSPLHF. Written as DNA, the CDR3 is TGTGCCTGGAGTGTAGGGGCTCAGGGCGACTATAATTCACCCCTCCACTTT.

The CDR3 reads CASIPGYRGRMNTEAFF. DNA for the CDR3: TGTGCCAGTATCCCGGGCTACAGGGGGCGAATGAACACTGAAGCTTTCTTT. The rearrangement joins TRBV5-6 to TRBJ1-1; 9 nucleotides agree with TRBD1. J was trimmed by 0 bases and V by 8 bases; bases with no gene match: 14. This CDR3 contains 17 residues. The V gene's germline CDR1 is SGHDT and CDR2 YYEEEE.

This rearrangement joins TRBV29-1 to TRBJ2-7, with D perhaps TRBD1 (7 bases). Trimming left V 7 bases short and J 0 bases short, with 10 bases between. The CDR3 sequence is 12 residues long. The germline CDR1 and CDR2 sequences are SQVTM and ANQGSEA. CDR3: CSAGDSSYEQYF. The CDR3 DNA follows: TGCAGCGCGGGGGACAGCTCCTACGAGCAGTACTTC.

The genes are TRBV20-1 and TRBJ2-3; D gene unclear. The CDR3 is made up of 10 amino acids. Germline V gene data show CDR1 as DFQATT and CDR2 as SNEGSKA (reference sequence). The CDR3 loop is CSPRPDTQYF. The CDR3 DNA follows: TGCTCACCTCGCCCAGATACGCAGTATTTT.